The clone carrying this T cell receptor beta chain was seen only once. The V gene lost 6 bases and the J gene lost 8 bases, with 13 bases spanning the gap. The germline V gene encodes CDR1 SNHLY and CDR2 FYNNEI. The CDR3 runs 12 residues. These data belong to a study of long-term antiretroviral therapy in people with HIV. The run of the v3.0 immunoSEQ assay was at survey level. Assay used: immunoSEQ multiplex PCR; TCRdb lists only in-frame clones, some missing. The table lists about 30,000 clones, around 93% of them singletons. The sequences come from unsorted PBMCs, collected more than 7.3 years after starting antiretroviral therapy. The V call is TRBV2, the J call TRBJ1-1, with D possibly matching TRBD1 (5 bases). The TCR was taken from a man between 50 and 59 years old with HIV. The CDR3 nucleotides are TGTGCCAGCAGCGTACCGGGGCGGGAAGCTTTCTTT. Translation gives CASSVPGREAFF. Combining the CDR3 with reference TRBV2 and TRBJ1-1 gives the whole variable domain EPEVTQTPSHQVTQMGQEVILRCVPISNHLYFYWYRQILGQKVEFLVSFYNNEISEKSEIFDDQFSVERPDGSNFTLKIRSTKLEDSAMYFCASSVPGREAFFGQGTRLTVV.